The rows below give T cell receptor beta chains drawn from one sample of a study of blood T cell repertoires in COVID-19. The table came from immunoSEQ multiplex PCR; TCRdb's copy has only in-frame clones and leaves some out. The top ten hold around 1.7% of the sample, which has about 140,000 clones, 80% to 90% seen once. Sequenced input: peripheral blood. The receptor set was obtained from a woman in her forties or fifties with acute or convalescent COVID-19. The CDR3 runs from the conserved cysteine through the conserved F or W. D genes are given only for firm matches. A row's size may be missing; if present it is once, few, many or a size class.

clone_size	d_call	v_call	j_call	cdr3_aa	cdr3_nt
NA	TRBD1	TRBV7-9	TRBJ2-1	CASSLNLAGGNEQFF	TGTGCCAGCAGCTTAAACCTAGCAGGGGGTAATGAGCAGTTCTTC
few	TRBD1	TRBV6-5	TRBJ2-5	CASRPGQKEETQYF	TGTGCCAGCAGACCGGGACAGAAGGAAGAGACCCAGTACTTC
NA	TRBD1	TRBV27	TRBJ1-4	CASRRQGANEKLFF	TGTGCCAGCAGGAGACAGGGGGCGAATGAAAAACTGTTTTTT
NA	NA	TRBV5-1	TRBJ2-3	CASSWRAESTDTQYF	TGCGCCAGCAGCTGGAGGGCAGAAAGCACAGATACGCAGTATTTT
NA	TRBD2	TRBV5-4	TRBJ2-3	CAYREVTDTQYF	TGTGCCTATCGGGAGGTCACAGATACGCAGTATTTT
NA	NA	TRBV7-9	TRBJ2-5	CASSFQGFGTQYF	TGTGCCAGCAGTTTTCAGGGGTTCGGGACCCAGTACTTC
NA	NA	TRBV5-6	TRBJ1-1	CASSIRGGNTEAFF	TGTGCCAGCAGCATCCGAGGCGGGAACACTGAAGCTTTCTTT
NA	NA	TRBV21-1	TRBJ1-2	CASSKGGQGSHGYTF	TGTGCCAGCAGCAAAGGGGGACAGGGATCCCATGGCTACACCTTC
NA	NA	TRBV6-1	TRBJ1-1	CASSEEGRVGPGTEAFF	TGTGCCAGCAGTGAAGAAGGTCGTGTAGGGCCGGGGACTGAAGCTTTCTTT
NA	TRBD1	TRBV2	TRBJ1-2	CASSESFDRGDGYTF	TGTGCCAGCAGTGAATCTTTCGACAGGGGTGATGGCTACACCTTC
few	TRBD1	TRBV4-1	TRBJ1-5	CASSHPPGQGIQPQHF	TGCGCCAGCAGCCACCCCCCGGGACAGGGTATTCAGCCCCAGCATTTT
NA	NA	TRBV7-3	TRBJ2-7	CASSPGPSSYEQYF	TGTGCCAGCAGCCCCGGTCCTAGCTCCTACGAGCAGTACTTC
NA	NA	TRBV13	TRBJ2-7	CASSSWRGSSSREQYF	TGTGCCAGCAGCTCCTGGAGGGGATCATCAAGCCGCGAGCAGTACTTC
once	NA	TRBV5-1	TRBJ2-3	CASSFDNPGTDTQYF	TGCGCCAGCAGCTTCGACAATCCGGGCACAGATACGCAGTATTTT
NA	TRBD1	TRBV5-8	TRBJ1-3	CASSPWDRGLGNTIYF	TGTGCCAGCAGCCCCTGGGACAGGGGGCTTGGAAACACCATATATTTT
NA	NA	TRBV3-1/TRBV3-2	TRBJ2-5	CASSQDVREETQYF	TGTGCCAGCAGCCAAGACGTCAGGGAAGAGACCCAGTACTTC
once	NA	TRBV5-1	TRBJ2-7	CASSFSGGGIYEQYF	TGCGCCAGCAGCTTCTCAGGGGGAGGAATCTACGAGCAGTACTTC